This T cell receptor beta chain was obtained from a study of blood T cell repertoires in COVID-19. The J segment lost 5 bases and the V segment lost 4 bases, leaving 5 bases of the junction unmatched. Germline V lookup: CDR1 LNHDA, CDR2 SQIVND (reference sequence). CDR3 length: 16 residues. Generated by immunoSEQ multiplex PCR, the TCRdb table keeps only in-frame clones and is missing some. The data show about 160,000 clones, 80% to 90% seen once. Sequences were obtained from peripheral blood. The rearrangement links TRBV19 to TRBJ1-6, with 10 bases matching TRBD1. This sequence originates from a woman aged 55 to 70 who had recovered from COVID-19. CDR3 in amino acids: CASSSRTGGNNSPLHF. In DNA, the CDR3 is TGTGCCAGTAGTAGTCGGACAGGGGGTAATAATTCACCCCTCCACTTT.